Each of the 14 T cell receptor beta chains below was sequenced from the same sample in a study of blood T cell repertoires in COVID-19. Some clones are missing from TCRdb's copy, which holds only in-frame ones; the method was immunoSEQ multiplex PCR. The repertoire holds over 200,000 clones, with approximately 82% as singletons. The sequenced material came from peripheral blood. These TCRs come from an older man with acute or convalescent COVID-19.

This rearrangement joins TRBV3-1 (or the pseudogene TRBV3-2) to TRBJ1-1; unclear D gene. V lost 4 bases to trimming and J lost 1 base, with 10 bases between them. Germline CDR1 and CDR2: LGHDT and YNNKEL (reference sequence). The CDR3 runs to 14 residues. The CDR3 sequence: CASSPTGRNTEAFF. Here the CDR3 DNA reads TGTGCCAGCAGCCCGACTGGGAGGAACACTGAAGCTTTCTTT.

CDR3 loop: CASSGSRTPADTQYF. CDR3 coding DNA: TGTGCCAGCAGTGGCAGTAGGACTCCGGCAGATACGCAGTATTTT. This sequence joins TRBV2 and TRBJ2-3; the D gene is possibly TRBD2 (5 bases). This CDR3 has 15 amino acids. V was pared by 4 bases and J by 4 bases, with 15 bases between. Germline V gene sequence: CDR1 SNHLY, CDR2 FYNNEI. Full variable domain (missing parts from reference TRBV2 and TRBJ2-3): EPEVTQTPSHQVTQMGQEVILRCVPISNHLYFYWYRQILGQKVEFLVSFYNNEISEKSEIFDDQFSVERPDGSNFTLKIRSTKLEDSAMYFCASSGSRTPADTQYFGPGTRLTVL.

The chain carries TRBV21-1 and TRBJ2-1; TRBD1, the table's D call, was not compared with the DNA. TRBV21-1 is listed as a pseudogene. The CDR3 spans 16 residues. The CDR3 nucleotides read TGTGCCAGCAGCAAAGAACAGGGTGGTAGTCCCGGTGAGCAGTTCTTC. Amino acids: CASSKEQGGSPGEQFF.

The rearrangement uses TRBV28 and TRBJ2-2; D perhaps matches TRBD1 (5 bases). This CDR3 has 14 amino acids. Trimming removed 6 bases from V and 7 bases from J, with 15 bases in between. Germline V gives CDR1 MDHEN, CDR2 SYDVKM. DNA of the CDR3: TGTGCCAGCAGATCAACAGGTGGGGACGGGGAGCTGTTTTTT. This codes for CASRSTGGDGELFF. Using reference TRBV28 and TRBJ2-2 for the parts outside the CDR3, the full variable domain is DVKVTQSSRYLVKRTGEKVFLECVQDMDHENMFWYRQDPGLGLRLIYFSYDVKMKEKGDIPEGYSVSREKKERFSLILESASTNQTSMYLCASRSTGGDGELFFGEGSRLTVL.

This clone was found a few times. The chain joins TRBV5-1 to TRBJ1-2; 8 bases align to TRBD1. Germline V gene lookup returns CDR1 SGHRS and CDR2 YFSETQ. V trimming: 4 bases; J trimming: 6 bases; junction bases outside the gene matches: 2. The CDR3 loop spans 12 amino acids. The CDR3 DNA sequence: TGCGCCAGCAGCCGGACAGGGAATGGCTACACCTTC. This gives the protein CASSRTGNGYTF.

The CDR3 is CASRLGGNNIEAFF. CDR3 in DNA: TGTGCCAGCAGACTAGGGGGTAATAATATTGAAGCTTTCTTT. The rearrangement uses TRBV6-5 and TRBJ1-1; D possibly corresponds to TRBD1 (6 bases). Between the trimmed V and J ends, which lost 6 bases and 7 bases, there was a span of 18 bases. The CDR3 totals 14 residues. CDR1 and CDR2 from the germline V gene are MNHEY and SVGAGI.

This clone showed up just once. The chain uses TRBV30 and TRBJ2-7; D is possibly TRBD1 (5 bases). The CDR3 is 11 residues long. The V gene's germline CDR1 is GTSNPN and CDR2 SVGIG (reference sequence). The V gene lost 4 bases and the J gene lost 1 base, with 5 bases spanning the gap. CDR3 sequence: CAWTGSYEQYF. CDR3 coding DNA: TGTGCCTGGACAGGGTCCTACGAGCAGTACTTC.

The chain links TRBV5-6 to TRBJ2-7, with a tentative D call TRBD1 (5 bases). Germline loops: CDR1 SGHDT, CDR2 YYEEEE. The CDR3 has 13 residues. The ends were cut back, 4 bases at V and 6 bases at J, with 14 bases in the middle. The CDR3 loop is CASSLNQGSEQYF. Here the CDR3 DNA reads TGTGCCAGCAGCCTAAACCAGGGCTCCGAGCAGTACTTC.

This chain uses TRBV6-6 with TRBJ2-5; 11 bases agree with TRBD2. J was trimmed by 4 bases and V by 5 bases; bases with no gene match: 6. CDR1 and CDR2 (germline): MNHNY, SVGAGI (reference sequence). The CDR3 has 15 amino acids. The CDR3 here is CASSKPGTSGETQYF. The CDR3 coding sequence is TGTGCCAGCAGTAAACCCGGGACTAGCGGAGAGACCCAGTACTTC.

The rearrangement links TRBV7-8 to TRBJ2-7; the D gene is possibly TRBD1 (5 bases). V dropped 10 bases and J dropped 2 bases, with 15 bases sitting between them. Germline V gene lookup returns CDR1 SGHVS and CDR2 FQNEAQ. The CDR3 sequence is 13 residues long. The CDR3, as DNA: TGTGCCACCCATAGGGGCGGTACCTACGAGCAGTACTTC. Protein product: CATHRGGTYEQYF. Full variable domain (outside the CDR3, taken from reference TRBV7-8 and TRBJ2-7): GAGVSQSPRYKVAKRGQDVALRCDPISGHVSLFWYQQALGQGPEFLTYFQNEAQLDKSGLPSDRFFAERPEGSVSTLKIQRTQQEDSAVYLCATHRGGTYEQYFGPGTRLTVT.

V is TRBV2 and J is TRBJ1-4; possible D gene TRBD1, 6 bases. Deletions cut 7 bases from V and 7 bases from J, with 19 bases between. CDR3 size: 15 residues. Germline V lookup: CDR1 SNHLY, CDR2 FYNNEI. The CDR3 sequence is CASKTEAGASEKLFF. In DNA, the CDR3 is TGTGCCAGCAAAACGGAAGCAGGGGCATCTGAAAAACTGTTTTTT.

This chain links TRBV6-5 with TRBJ2-1; no firm D call. V lost 0 bases and J 4 bases, leaving 10 bases between the germline ends. The CDR3 length is 15 residues. Germline V gene data show CDR1 as MNHEY and CDR2 as SVGAGI. For the CDR3, the DNA is TGTGCCAGCAGTTACTCCCTTTCGGTTTACAATGAGCAGTTCTTC. Its translation: CASSYSLSVYNEQFF.

CDR3 region: CASSLASGPPYEQYF. Written as DNA, the CDR3 is TGCGCCAGCAGCTTGGCGTCAGGTCCGCCCTACGAGCAGTACTTC. The chain recombines TRBV5-1 with TRBJ2-7; no reliable D call. The CDR3 loop spans 15 amino acids. V was cut by 0 bases and J by 2 bases, with 12 bases left in between. Per the germline V gene, CDR1 is SGHRS and CDR2 is YFSETQ. Filled out from reference TRBV5-1 and TRBJ2-7, the complete variable domain reads KAGVTQTPRYLIKTRGQQVTLSCSPISGHRSVSWYQQTPGQGLQFLFEYFSETQRNKGNFPGRFSGRQFSNSRSEMNVSTLELGDSALYLCASSLASGPPYEQYFGPGTRLTVT.

The chain has TRBV5-6 and TRBJ2-2; 7 positions match TRBD2. The CDR3 covers 16 residues. Germline trimming cut 0 bases from V and 1 base from J; bases unmatched to any gene: 3. Germline V gene data show CDR1 as SGHDT and CDR2 as YYEEEE. Here the CDR3 reads CASSLAGGRNTGELFF. The CDR3 bases are TGTGCCAGCAGCTTGGCCGGCGGGAGGAACACCGGGGAGCTGTTTTTT.